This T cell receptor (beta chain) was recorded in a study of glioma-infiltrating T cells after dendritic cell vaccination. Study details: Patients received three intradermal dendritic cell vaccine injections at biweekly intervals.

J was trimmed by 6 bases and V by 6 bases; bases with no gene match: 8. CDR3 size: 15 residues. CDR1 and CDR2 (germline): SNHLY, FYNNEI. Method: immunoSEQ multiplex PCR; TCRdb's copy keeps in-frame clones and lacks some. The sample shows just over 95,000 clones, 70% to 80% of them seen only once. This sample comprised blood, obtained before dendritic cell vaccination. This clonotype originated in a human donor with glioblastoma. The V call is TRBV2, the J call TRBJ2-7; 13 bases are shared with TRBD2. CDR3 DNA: TGTGCCAGCAGCCTAGGACTAGCGGGGGTGGGCGAGCAGTACTTC. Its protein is CASSLGLAGVGEQYF.